Presented here are 26 T cell receptor beta chains from one specimen sequenced in a study of T cell repertoires in cytomegalovirus infection. Each CDR3 protein gets one entry after TCRdb re-called the reads with MiXCR. Among 150,000 to 200,000 distinct CDR3 sequences listed, approximately 19% were seen once. The sample consisted of PBMCs. Every receptor here comes from a human donor in good health (CMV status not recorded). Some clones in this sample may be carry-over from other donors' samples.

A few counts support this clonotype. V usage is TRBV6-2 or TRBV6-3 and J usage is TRBJ2-6, with D unresolved. CDR1 and CDR2 from the germline V gene are MNHEY and SVGEGT. CDR3 size: 12 residues. V was shortened by 4 bases and J by 2 bases, with 0 bases between the two germline ends. CDR3 sequence reads: CASSSGANVLTF. CDR3 nucleotides: TGTGCCAGCAGTTCTGGGGCCAACGTCCTGACTTTC.

This clonotype was observed a few times. The chain links TRBV6-5 to TRBJ2-7; perhaps TRBD1 as D (5 bases). The CDR3 is 16 residues long. Trimming shortened V by 1 base and J by 0 bases, and 13 bases separated the two germline ends. CDR1 is MNHEY, CDR2 SVGAGI, per germline. This CDR3 reads CASSYYAGQGSYEQYF. Here the CDR3 DNA reads TGTGCCAGCAGTTACTATGCTGGGCAGGGCTCCTACGAGCAGTACTTC.

The gene calls are TRBV11-3 and TRBJ1-2; unclear D gene. This CDR3 region has 11 residues. V lost 8 bases, J lost 8 bases, and 12 bases lay in between. Germline lookup yields CDR1 SGHNT and CDR2 YENEEA. CDR3: CASSSVRGYTF. CDR3 nucleotides: TGTGCCAGCTCCTCTGTAAGAGGCTACACCTTC.

This chain links TRBV7-3 with TRBJ2-5; 8 positions agree with TRBD2. The CDR3 runs 15 residues. V lost 2 bases to trimming and J lost 5 bases; unmatched junction nucleotides: 7. In germline, CDR1 is SGHTA, CDR2 FQGTGA. CDR3 sequence (DNA): TGTGCCAGCAGCTTAGGAGCGGGGGTGGGGGAGACCCAGTACTTC. This translates into CASSLGAGVGETQYF.

This clonotype was counted at least ten times. This chain connects TRBV7-2 to TRBJ2-7; a possible D gene is TRBD2 (6 bases). CDR1 and CDR2 (germline): SGHTA, FQGNSA. There are 15 residues in the CDR3. With 1 base removed from V and 5 bases from J, the gap between germline ends came to 15 bases. The CDR3 DNA reads TGTGCCAGCAGCTTAGACGCGGGGAGGAGGAACGAGCAGTACTTC. It yields the protein CASSLDAGRRNEQYF.

At least ten counts were recorded for this clonotype. This chain uses TRBV7-2 with TRBJ2-7; D gene uncertain. Germline assignment: CDR1 SGHTA and CDR2 FQGNSA. The CDR3 length is 12 residues. V lost 0 bases to trimming and J lost 3 bases, with 3 bases between them. The CDR3 region has the DNA TGTGCCAGCAGCTTAGCCTTCTACGAGCAGTACTTC. Translation: CASSLAFYEQYF.

The gene calls are TRBV11-3 and TRBJ1-1; TRBD1 matches at 8 bases. J gave up 0 bases and V 5 bases, and 5 bases lay outside the gene matches. Germline values: CDR1 SGHNT, CDR2 YENEEA. The CDR3 is 15 residues long. In nucleotides, the CDR3 is TGTGCCAGCAGCACACGACAGGGGATGAACACTGAAGCTTTCTTT. This gives the protein CASSTRQGMNTEAFF. Together with reference TRBV11-3 and TRBJ1-1, the CDR3 gives the full variable domain: EAGVVQSPRYKIIEKKQPVAFWCNPISGHNTLYWYLQNLGQGPELLIRYENEEAVDDSQLPKDRFSAERLKGVDSTLKIQPAELGDSAVYLCASSTRQGMNTEAFFGQGTRLTVV.

In its sample, this clonotype was seen many times. The genes are TRBV7-2 and TRBJ2-1; no definite D call. Per germline, CDR1 SGHTA and CDR2 FQGNSA. This CDR3 is 16 amino acids long. Trimming took 6 bases from V and 2 from J, leaving 17 bases between them. The CDR3 nucleotides read TGTGCCAGCAGATCTAGGGCCTCCCCGCCCTACAATGAGCAGTTCTTC. Residues: CASRSRASPPYNEQFF.

This clonotype has a count of ten or more. The gene calls are TRBV28 and TRBJ2-1; D is possibly TRBD1 (6 bases). Germline V gives CDR1 MDHEN, CDR2 SYDVKM. V lost 6 bases to trimming and J lost 3 bases, with 12 bases between them. The CDR3 runs 14 residues. The CDR3 DNA reads TGTGCCAGCAGGGAGACAGGAAGCTACAATGAGCAGTTCTTC. Translation: CASRETGSYNEQFF.

This clonotype was detected many times. The rearrangement joins TRBV7-2 to TRBJ2-1; no firm D call. The length of the CDR3 is 15 residues. Trimming pared 3 bases from V and 7 bases from J, leaving 16 bases between. Germline assignment: CDR1 SGHTA and CDR2 FQGNSA. This chain's CDR3 is CASSFYDLSLNEQFF. The CDR3 DNA is TGTGCCAGCAGCTTCTATGACCTTTCCCTTAATGAGCAGTTCTTC.

This clonotype was seen only a few times. The gene calls are TRBV20-1 and TRBJ2-3; TRBD1 is a possible D gene (6 bases). The CDR3 has 14 amino acids. Trimming took off 3 bases at V and 2 bases at J, with 12 bases between the two ends. Germline V lookup: CDR1 DFQATT, CDR2 SNEGSKA (reference sequence). The CDR3 bases are TGCAGTGCTAGGGACAGTCGGAACACAGATACGCAGTATTTT. Translated, it gives CSARDSRNTDTQYF.

The chain uses TRBV7-9 and TRBJ2-2, with no clear D. This CDR3 comprises 15 residues. Per germline, CDR1 SEHNR and CDR2 FQNEAQ (reference sequence). Trimming shortened V by 5 bases and J by 1 base, and 11 bases separated the two germline ends. The chain's CDR3 is CASSADWMNTGELFF. DNA for the CDR3: TGTGCCAGCAGCGCAGACTGGATGAACACCGGGGAGCTGTTTTTT.

CDR3 nucleotide sequence: TGTGCCAGCAGTGCTGGGTGGGCGCGGACGGGTGAAAAACTGTTTTTT. This sequence encodes CASSAGWARTGEKLFF. The chain couples TRBV6-1 to TRBJ1-4, with D uncertain. CDR3 length: 16 amino acids. With 4 bases removed from V and 7 bases from J, the gap between germline ends came to 19 bases. The germline CDR1 and CDR2 sequences are MNHNS and SASEGT.

This clonotype has a handful of counts. This rearrangement joins TRBV6-1 to TRBJ1-3, with D unclear. The ends were cut back, 0 bases at V and 0 bases at J, with 12 bases in the middle. Germline CDR1 reads MNHNS; CDR2 reads SASEGT. The CDR3 extends over 17 amino acids. The CDR3 coding sequence is TGTGCCAGCAGTGAAGCTCCCGCGGGCAGCTCTGGAAACACCATATATTTT. Protein: CASSEAPAGSSGNTIYF.

V usage is TRBV6-2 or TRBV6-3 and J usage is TRBJ1-1; tentative D call: TRBD1 (6 bases). Germline V gives CDR1 MNHEY, CDR2 SVGEGT. This CDR3 is 14 amino acids long. The V end lost 1 base, the J end lost 4 bases, and 10 bases lay between the germline ends. In nucleotides, the CDR3 is TGTGCCAGCAGTTACTGGGGGGCTGTCACTGAAGCTTTCTTT. This encodes CASSYWGAVTEAFF.

The chain links TRBV13 to TRBJ2-5; tentative D call: TRBD2 (5 bases). V gave up 6 bases and J gave up 5 bases, with 16 bases separating them. Per the germline V gene, CDR1 is PRHDT and CDR2 is FYEKMQ (reference sequence). This CDR3 spans 14 amino acids. The CDR3 bases are TGTGCCAGCAGTTCTAGTCGGGGTAGTGAGACCCAGTACTTC. As protein: CASSSSRGSETQYF.

The chain recombines TRBV29-1 with TRBJ2-5; 7 nucleotides agree with TRBD2. Germline values: CDR1 SQVTM, CDR2 ANQGSEA. The V and J ends lost 5 bases and 2 bases, in that order; junction bases with no gene match: 8. CDR3 length equals 14 residues. The DNA for the CDR3 is TGCAGCGTTTTAAAGCGGGATATTCAAGAGACCCAGTACTTC. This sequence encodes CSVLKRDIQETQYF.

The chain couples TRBV12-5 to TRBJ1-2, with 10 bases that match TRBD1. The V gene's germline CDR1 is LGHNT and CDR2 FRNRAP. There are 15 residues in the CDR3. Losses at the gene ends were 6 bases for V and 4 bases for J; bases not matched to a gene: 8. The CDR3 DNA reads as TGTGCTAGTGGCGGAGGGACAGGGGACCTCTATGGCTACACCTTC. Translated, it gives CASGGGTGDLYGYTF.

This clonotype was detected ten times or more. The chain is built from TRBV12-3 or TRBV12-4 and TRBJ1-5; no clear D gene. Between the trimmed V and J ends, which lost 5 bases and 5 bases, there was a span of 13 bases. The CDR3 runs 14 residues. CDR3 DNA sequence: TGTGCCAGCAGTCAATACGGACCCTATCAGCCCCAGCATTTT. Protein product: CASSQYGPYQPQHF.

This clonotype has a handful of counts. The chain employs TRBV7-3 and TRBJ2-5; 12 bases are shared with TRBD2. With 5 bases clipped from V and 1 base from J, the junction kept 5 bases outside the gene matches. CDR1 and CDR2 from the germline V gene are SGHTA and FQGTGA. This CDR3 comprises 16 residues. The CDR3 DNA follows: TGTGCCAGCAGCCGAGGGACTAGCGGGCTCCAAGAGACCCAGTACTTC. Translation gives CASSRGTSGLQETQYF.

This clonotype showed up many times. J is TRBJ2-5 and V is TRBV7-2; 12 bases align to TRBD2. CDR1 SGHTA and CDR2 FQGNSA come from the germline V gene. V trimming: 4 bases; J trimming: 4 bases; junction bases outside the gene matches: 7. The length of the CDR3 is 16 residues. The CDR3 region is CASSSVRLAGAETQYF. CDR3 DNA sequence: TGTGCCAGCAGCTCCGTCAGACTAGCGGGAGCAGAGACCCAGTACTTC.

This clonotype turned up a few times. This rearrangement joins TRBV6-5 to TRBJ2-7; 9 bases are shared with TRBD2. The germline gives CDR1 MNHEY, CDR2 SVGAGI. The V segment lost 2 bases and the J segment 5 bases; nucleotides outside the gene matches: 4. This CDR3 comprises 14 residues. The CDR3 here is CASSYRREGNEQYF. In DNA, the CDR3 is TGTGCCAGCAGTTACAGGCGGGAGGGCAACGAGCAGTACTTC.

This clonotype was detected many times. The chain is built from TRBV4-2 and TRBJ2-7; 7 bases map to TRBD2. The V gene end was trimmed by 5 bases and the J gene end by 2 bases; junction bases not matched to a gene: 3. In germline, CDR1 is LGHNA, CDR2 YNFKEQ. The CDR3 is 13 residues long. The CDR3 coding sequence is TGTGCCAGCAGCTCCGGGACTACCTACGAGCAGTACTTC. Protein sequence: CASSSGTTYEQYF.

Comment on this clonotype: A much larger clone sits a single nucleotide away, making a read error possible. This chain joins TRBV7-2 and TRBJ1-5; D ambiguous. Looked up from germline, CDR1 is SGHTA and CDR2 is FQGNSA. The V end was cut by 1 base, the J end by 3 bases, with 1 base between. The CDR3 has 12 amino acids. For the CDR3, the DNA is TGTGCCAGCAGCTTAGACAATCAGCCCCAGCATTTT. Protein product: CASSLDNQPQHF.

Ten or more counts support this clonotype. The V and J genes are TRBV6-1 and TRBJ1-5; D is uncertain. The CDR3 loop spans 14 amino acids. Germline V gene lookup returns CDR1 MNHNS and CDR2 SASEGT. Trimming stripped 4 bases from V and 0 bases from J, with 7 bases between. CDR3 DNA: TGTGCCAGCAGTGGGCCGACTAGCAATCAGCCCCAGCATTTT. It encodes CASSGPTSNQPQHF.

This clonotype has only a few counts. Here the CDR3 DNA reads TGTGCCAGCAACCCGACGGACAGGGCCGGCGAGACCCAGTACTTC. It specifies CASNPTDRAGETQYF. This rearrangement joins TRBV6-2 or TRBV6-3 to TRBJ2-5; TRBD1 aligns across 8 bases. In germline, CDR1 is MNHEY, CDR2 SVGEGT. Trimming removed 7 bases from V and 5 bases from J; junction bases left unmatched: 12. The CDR3 consists of 15 residues.